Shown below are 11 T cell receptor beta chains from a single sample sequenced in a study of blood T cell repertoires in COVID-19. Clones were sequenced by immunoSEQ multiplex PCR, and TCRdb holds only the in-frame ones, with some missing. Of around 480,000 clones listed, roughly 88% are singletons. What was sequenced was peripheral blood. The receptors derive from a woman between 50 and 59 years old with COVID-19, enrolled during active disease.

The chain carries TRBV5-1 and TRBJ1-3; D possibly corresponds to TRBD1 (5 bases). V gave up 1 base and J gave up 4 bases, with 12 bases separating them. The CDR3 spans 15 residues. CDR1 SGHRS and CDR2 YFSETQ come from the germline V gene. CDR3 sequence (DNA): TGCGCCAGCAGCTTGACAGGTGGCGAAGGAAACACCATATATTTT. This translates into CASSLTGGEGNTIYF.

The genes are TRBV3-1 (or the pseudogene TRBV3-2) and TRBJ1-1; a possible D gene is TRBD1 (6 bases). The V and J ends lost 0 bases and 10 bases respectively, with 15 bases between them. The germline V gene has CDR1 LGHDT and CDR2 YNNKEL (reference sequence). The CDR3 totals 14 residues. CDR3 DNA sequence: TGTGCCAGCAGCCAAGACTTCGGGGGGCGCGGAGCTTTCTTT. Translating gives CASSQDFGGRGAFF.

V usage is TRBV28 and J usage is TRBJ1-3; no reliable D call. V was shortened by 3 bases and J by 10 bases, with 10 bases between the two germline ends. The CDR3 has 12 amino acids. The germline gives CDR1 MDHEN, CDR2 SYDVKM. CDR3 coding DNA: TGTGCCAGCAGTTTGGGTGAGGGTACCATATATTTT. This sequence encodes CASSLGEGTIYF.

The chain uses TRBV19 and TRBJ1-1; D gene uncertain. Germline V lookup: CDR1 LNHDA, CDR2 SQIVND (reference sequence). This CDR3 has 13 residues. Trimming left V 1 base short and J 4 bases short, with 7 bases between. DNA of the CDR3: TGTGCCAGTAGTATAGGAGGTTTCACTGAAGCTTTCTTT. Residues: CASSIGGFTEAFF.

CDR3 amino acids: CASSRSDTQYF. The CDR3, as DNA: TGTGCCAGCAGTCGGTCAGATACGCAGTATTTT. The chain carries TRBV12-3 or TRBV12-4 and TRBJ2-3; D not certain. The CDR3 extends over 11 amino acids. Trimming left V 5 bases short and J 4 bases short, with 4 bases between.

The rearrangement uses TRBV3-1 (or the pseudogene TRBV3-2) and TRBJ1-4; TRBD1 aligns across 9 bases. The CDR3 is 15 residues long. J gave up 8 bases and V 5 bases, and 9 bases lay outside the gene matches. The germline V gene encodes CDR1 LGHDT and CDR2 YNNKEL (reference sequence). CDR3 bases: TGTGCCAGCAGCGCCCGGGACAGGGCAAGAGAAAAACTGTTTTTT. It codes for CASSARDRAREKLFF.

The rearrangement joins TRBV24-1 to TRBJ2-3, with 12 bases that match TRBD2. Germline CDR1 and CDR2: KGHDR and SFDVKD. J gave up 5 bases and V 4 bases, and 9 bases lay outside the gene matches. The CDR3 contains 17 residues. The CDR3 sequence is CATSESLAGGHEDTQYF. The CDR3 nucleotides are TGTGCCACCAGTGAGTCCCTAGCGGGGGGGCATGAAGATACGCAGTATTTT.

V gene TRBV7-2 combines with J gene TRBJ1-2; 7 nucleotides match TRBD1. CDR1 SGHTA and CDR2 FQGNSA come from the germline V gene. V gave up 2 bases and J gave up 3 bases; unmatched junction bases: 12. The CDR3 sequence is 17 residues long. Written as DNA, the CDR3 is TGTGCCAGCAGCTTATCCCTCACAGGGGTGGGAGACTATGGCTACACCTTC. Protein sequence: CASSLSLTGVGDYGYTF.

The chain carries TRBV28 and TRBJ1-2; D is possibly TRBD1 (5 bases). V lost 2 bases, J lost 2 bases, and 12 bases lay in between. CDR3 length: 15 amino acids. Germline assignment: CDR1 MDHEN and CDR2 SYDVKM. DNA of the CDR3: TGTGCCAGCAGTTTACGGGGGACGGGGAACTATGGCTACACCTTC. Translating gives CASSLRGTGNYGYTF.

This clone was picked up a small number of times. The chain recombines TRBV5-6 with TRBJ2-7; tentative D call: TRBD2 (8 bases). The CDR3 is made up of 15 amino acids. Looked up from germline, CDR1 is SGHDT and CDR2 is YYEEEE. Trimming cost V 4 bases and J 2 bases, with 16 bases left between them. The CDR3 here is CASSPGGGLPYEQYF. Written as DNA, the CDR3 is TGTGCCAGCAGCCCGGGAGGGGGCCTCCCCTACGAGCAGTACTTC.

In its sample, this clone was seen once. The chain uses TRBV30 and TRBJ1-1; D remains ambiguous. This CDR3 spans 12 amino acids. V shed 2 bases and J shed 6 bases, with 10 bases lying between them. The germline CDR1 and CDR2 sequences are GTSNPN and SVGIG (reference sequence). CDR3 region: CAWSTGSAEAFF. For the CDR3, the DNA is TGTGCCTGGAGTACCGGGAGCGCTGAAGCTTTCTTT.